The source of this TCR beta chain is a study of PD-1 blockade in classical Hodgkin lymphoma. Study-wide background: Every 2 weeks, patients got 3 mg/kg intravenous nivolumab. Study-level results: A significant rise in TCR diversity by C4D1 was seen for CD4+ but not CD8+ cells. As was reported, newly diagnosed patients showed lower baseline TCR diversity than healthy donors did.

This clone appeared a few times. What it binds is not known. CDR1 and CDR2 (germline): SNHLY, FYNNEI. Trimming removed 4 bases at V and 0 bases at J, with 11 bases between. CDR3 length: 15 amino acids. Every one of the patients relapsed after autologous stem cell transplantation (brentuximab vedotin exposure was variable). Profiling relied on immunoSEQ multiplex PCR, and the TCRdb table lists in-frame clones only, not all of them. The data show about 34,000 clones, 76% seen once. The gene calls are TRBV2 and TRBJ2-3, with D maybe TRBD2 (7 bases). The sequence was collected from a human donor with classical Hodgkin lymphoma. The source material was peripheral blood mononuclear cells (PBMCs), sampled before the second cycle of nivolumab. The CDR3 loop reads CASSAGGGSTDTQYF. The CDR3 DNA sequence: TGTGCCAGCAGTGCGGGGGGCGGTAGCACAGATACGCAGTATTTT.